These 29 T cell receptor beta chains were sequenced from one sample in a study of identical twins. MiXCR, applied by TCRdb to the 5' RACE reads, yields one record per CDR3 protein. The sample consists of just over 450,000 distinct CDR3 sequences, 13% to 15% of them appearing once. The sample also formed part of further work on yellow fever vaccine responses in identical twins.

Sequencing was done on a sample of CD4+ T cells sorted from blood. The receptors come from a woman between 18 and 29 years old in good health.

V and J are TRBV10-3 and TRBJ2-1; D gene unclear. The V end lost 10 bases, the J end lost 10 bases, and 23 bases lay between the germline ends. CDR1 is ENHRY, CDR2 SYGVKD, per germline. This CDR3 has 14 residues. The CDR3 loop reads CATKSPVAIEEQFF. The CDR3 DNA sequence: TGTGCCACCAAATCCCCAGTCGCGATAGAGGAGCAGTTCTTC.

The chain's CDR3 is CSAPPAIWTGLETQYF. Written as DNA, the CDR3 is TGCAGTGCTCCACCCGCGATTTGGACAGGTTTAGAGACCCAGTACTTC. The rearrangement joins TRBV20-1 to TRBJ2-5; 7 bases are shared with TRBD1. Per the germline V gene, CDR1 is DFQATT and CDR2 is SNEGSKA (reference sequence). V trimming: 5 bases; J trimming: 4 bases; junction bases outside the gene matches: 16. CDR3 size: 16 residues.

The CDR3 loop reads CASSEWTSGGRNEQFF. DNA for the CDR3: TGTGCCAGCAGTGAATGGACTAGCGGGGGGCGCAATGAGCAGTTCTTC. The gene calls are TRBV2 and TRBJ2-1; 14 nucleotides align to TRBD2. This CDR3 is 16 amino acids long. The junction had 3 bases not matched to a gene; V was cut back by 2 bases and J by 6 bases. Germline values: CDR1 SNHLY, CDR2 FYNNEI.

This clonotype has just a few counts. The gene calls are TRBV5-5 and TRBJ1-1, with D possibly TRBD1 on 6 matching bases. Germline CDR1 and CDR2: SGHKS and YYEKEE (reference sequence). CDR3 size: 15 residues. V dropped 1 base and J dropped 1 base, with 11 bases sitting between them. Here the CDR3 DNA reads TGTGCCAGCAGCTTGTTTGCACAGGGGAACACTGAAGCTTTCTTT. Its translation: CASSLFAQGNTEAFF.

V and J are TRBV5-1 and TRBJ1-2, with TRBD1 as a possible D gene (5 bases). The V and J ends lost 4 bases and 2 bases respectively, with 12 bases between them. This CDR3 region has 14 residues. CDR1 and CDR2 from the germline V gene are SGHRS and YFSETQ. CDR3 nucleotides: TGCGCCAGCAGCATTCAGGGCTACAACTATGGCTACACCTTC. It codes for CASSIQGYNYGYTF.

This chain uses TRBV28 with TRBJ2-1; 8 nucleotides align to TRBD1. Germline V gene lookup returns CDR1 MDHEN and CDR2 SYDVKM. Trimming removed 5 bases from V and 4 bases from J; junction bases left unmatched: 7. This CDR3 is built from 15 residues. This CDR3 reads CASSPPDRGYNEQFF. The DNA for the CDR3 is TGTGCCAGCAGTCCCCCAGACAGGGGATACAATGAGCAGTTCTTC.

The chain joins TRBV28 to TRBJ2-2; 11 bases are a match to TRBD2. The CDR3 totals 15 residues. V shed 7 bases, J shed 2 bases, and the junction held 3 bases outside the gene matches. Germline CDR1 is MDHEN and CDR2 is SYDVKM. The CDR3 here is CASILAGGNTGELFF. Here the CDR3 DNA reads TGTGCCAGCATTCTAGCGGGAGGAAACACCGGGGAGCTGTTTTTT.

A few counts support this clonotype. The chain combines TRBV3-1 with TRBJ2-5; 13 nucleotides align to TRBD2. The CDR3 runs 16 residues. V trimming: 5 bases; J trimming: 5 bases; junction bases outside the gene matches: 8. Germline V lookup: CDR1 LGHDT, CDR2 YNNKEL (reference sequence). DNA for the CDR3: TGTGCCAGCAGCGTTGGACTAGCGGGAGTTGGGGAGACCCAGTACTTC. This encodes CASSVGLAGVGETQYF.

This clonotype was counted a single time. This chain joins TRBV20-1 and TRBJ2-7; TRBD1 might be the D (5 bases). Per the germline V gene, CDR1 is DFQATT and CDR2 is SNEGSKA (reference sequence). Trimming stripped 1 base from V and 3 bases from J, with 7 bases between. The CDR3 sequence is 12 residues long. The CDR3 nucleotides read TGCAGTGCTAGAGGACAGAACTACGAGCAGTACTTC. Its translation is CSARGQNYEQYF.

The chain combines TRBV2 with TRBJ2-2; TRBD1 might be the D (5 bases). Germline V lookup: CDR1 SNHLY, CDR2 FYNNEI. This CDR3 is built from 15 residues. V dropped 1 base and J dropped 0 bases, with 6 bases sitting between them. The CDR3 DNA is TGTGCCAGCAGTGAAGGCAGGGCGAACACCGGGGAGCTGTTTTTT. Protein: CASSEGRANTGELFF.

The rearrangement joins TRBV7-9 to TRBJ1-4; D is uncertain. V lost 1 base, J lost 4 bases, and 4 bases lay in between. Germline V gene data show CDR1 as SEHNR and CDR2 as FQNEAQ (reference sequence). This CDR3 spans 13 amino acids. This CDR3 is CASSLVVNEKLFF. CDR3 coding DNA: TGTGCCAGCAGCTTAGTGGTTAATGAAAAACTGTTTTTT.

This chain joins TRBV27 and TRBJ1-5, with a weak D call TRBD1 (5 bases). The CDR3 covers 15 residues. Germline CDR1 is MNHEY and CDR2 is SMNVEV (reference sequence). V was pared by 3 bases and J by 1 base, with 10 bases between. The CDR3 DNA reads as TGTGCCAGCAGTTTCATGCGGGGGAGCAATCAGCCCCAGCATTTT. Protein sequence: CASSFMRGSNQPQHF.

In its sample, this clonotype was seen a few times. CDR3 amino acids: CASSYGTGGLPYNEQFF. In DNA, the CDR3 is TGTGCCAGCAGTTATGGAACGGGGGGGCTGCCCTACAATGAGCAGTTCTTC. The rearrangement uses TRBV6-2 or TRBV6-3 and TRBJ2-1, with TRBD2 matching over 8 bases. This CDR3 has 17 residues. V shed 3 bases, J shed 2 bases, and the junction held 9 bases outside the gene matches. Germline assignment: CDR1 MNHEY and CDR2 SVGEGT.

This clonotype was found a few times. The chain carries TRBV6-1 and TRBJ2-1; no definite D call. V shed 3 bases and J shed 1 base, with 10 bases lying between them. Germline V CDR1 and CDR2: MNHNS, SASEGT. This CDR3 contains 15 residues. The DNA of the CDR3 is TGTGCCAGCAGTGATGAATACTTATCCTACAATGAGCAGTTCTTC. It encodes CASSDEYLSYNEQFF.

This sequence joins TRBV12-3 or TRBV12-4 and TRBJ2-1; D is uncertain. The CDR3 has 15 residues. Trimming cost V 2 bases and J 1 base, with 9 bases left between them. The CDR3 here is CASSLPLGSYNEQFF. In nucleotides, the CDR3 is TGTGCCAGCAGTTTACCCCTAGGTTCCTACAATGAGCAGTTCTTC.

This chain joins TRBV3-1 and TRBJ2-5; D possibly uses TRBD1 or TRBD2 (6 bases each). V was trimmed by 1 base and J by 1 base, leaving 13 bases between them. The germline V gene has CDR1 LGHDT and CDR2 YNNKEL (reference sequence). The CDR3 contains 16 residues. This CDR3 reads CASSQALGGGQETQYF. CDR3 in DNA: TGTGCCAGCAGCCAAGCCTTAGGGGGAGGCCAAGAGACCCAGTACTTC.

V and J are TRBV6-5 and TRBJ2-7; 8 bases match TRBD2. This CDR3 contains 18 residues. The V segment lost 4 bases and the J segment 0 bases; nucleotides outside the gene matches: 14. Germline CDR1 and CDR2: MNHEY and SVGAGI. For the CDR3, the DNA is TGTGCCAGCAGTTTCCTTCGGGGGGGTGGGATAAGCTCCTACGAGCAGTACTTC. The encoded protein is CASSFLRGGGISSYEQYF.

This clonotype was detected a few times. The V gene is TRBV29-1, the J gene TRBJ2-7, with TRBD1 matching over 7 bases. Germline CDR1 and CDR2: SQVTM and ANQGSEA. The CDR3 has 14 amino acids. Trimming cost V 6 bases and J 6 bases; bases outside gene matches: 14. DNA for the CDR3: TGCAGCGTCCGAACAGGGGCGCAATCAGGCGAGCAGTACTTC. Amino acid sequence: CSVRTGAQSGEQYF.

This clonotype was recorded at least ten times. V gene TRBV6-5 combines with J gene TRBJ2-2; D is unclear. The germline V gene has CDR1 MNHEY and CDR2 SVGAGI. Trimming removed 0 bases from V and 4 bases from J, with 6 bases in between. The CDR3 is 14 amino acids. In DNA, the CDR3 is TGTGCCAGCAGTTACTCAAGGGTCACCGGGGAGCTGTTTTTT. Translation: CASSYSRVTGELFF.

The V gene is TRBV20-1, the J gene TRBJ2-3, with D hard to call. Germline V gene lookup returns CDR1 DFQATT and CDR2 SNEGSKA (reference sequence). The CDR3 totals 14 residues. Trimming shortened V by 5 bases and J by 4 bases, and 16 bases separated the two germline ends. CDR3 region: CSARVGLSPDTQYF. For the CDR3, the DNA is TGCAGTGCTCGGGTGGGCCTTTCCCCAGATACGCAGTATTTT.

The V call is TRBV29-1, the J call TRBJ2-7; D is unresolved. Germline V gene sequence: CDR1 SQVTM, CDR2 ANQGSEA. The CDR3 consists of 11 residues. V was pared by 7 bases and J by 0 bases, with 7 bases between. The CDR3: CSAQGSYEQYF. Here the CDR3 DNA reads TGCAGCGCCCAAGGCTCCTACGAGCAGTACTTC.

As to this clonotype: In this CDR3 the conserved last residue, phenylalanine or tryptophan, is missing, so a read error is likely. The J gene is TRBJ2-2, the V gene TRBV7-2; maybe TRBD2 (7 bases). This CDR3 region has 16 residues. Trimming shortened V by 8 bases and J by 3 bases, and 19 bases separated the two germline ends. Germline CDR1 SGHTA, CDR2 FQGNSA. The CDR3 protein is CASQKGGTRYTGELFL. CDR3 DNA: TGTGCCAGCCAGAAGGGGGGGACGCGATACACCGGGGAGCTGTTTCTT.

The V call is TRBV9, the J call TRBJ1-1, with 7 positions matching TRBD1. CDR3 length equals 16 residues. V trimming: 0 bases; J trimming: 5 bases; junction bases outside the gene matches: 10. CDR1 SGDLS and CDR2 YYNGEE come from the germline V gene. The DNA for the CDR3 is TGTGCCAGCAGCGTAGATTACAGGGGAAGTCGGACTGAAGCTTTCTTT. Translation: CASSVDYRGSRTEAFF. Full variable domain (remainder filled in from reference TRBV9 and TRBJ1-1): DSGVTQTPKHLITATGQRVTLRCSPRSGDLSVYWYQQSLDQGLQFLIQYYNGEERAKGNILERFSAQQFPDLHSELNLSSLELGDSALYFCASSVDYRGSRTEAFFGQGTRLTVV.

The chain employs TRBV15 and TRBJ2-3, with TRBD2 as a possible D gene (5 bases). Germline V gene data show CDR1 as LNHNV and CDR2 as YYDKDF (reference sequence). V lost 1 base, J lost 0 bases, and 11 bases lay in between. CDR3 length: 16 amino acids. The CDR3 loop reads CATSRGTRSSTDTQYF. Written as DNA, the CDR3 is TGTGCCACCAGCAGAGGAACTAGATCTAGCACAGATACGCAGTATTTT.

CDR3 loop: CSARDFQSGNTIYF. CDR3 nucleotides: TGCAGTGCTAGGGACTTCCAATCTGGAAACACCATATATTTT. The chain has TRBV20-1 and TRBJ1-3; D gene uncertain. V was cut by 3 bases and J by 1 base, with 10 bases left in between. Germline lookup yields CDR1 DFQATT and CDR2 SNEGSKA (reference sequence). CDR3 size: 14 residues.

The CDR3 region is CASSLSFGGSETQYF. The DNA for the CDR3 is TGCGCCAGCAGCTTAAGTTTTGGGGGTAGCGAGACCCAGTACTTC. The chain recombines TRBV5-1 with TRBJ2-5; D tentatively reads TRBD1 or TRBD2 (5 bases each). The length of the CDR3 is 15 residues. The ends were cut back, 2 bases at V and 5 bases at J, with 16 bases in the middle. Looked up from germline, CDR1 is SGHRS and CDR2 is YFSETQ.

The chain couples TRBV18 to TRBJ1-6; 10 nucleotides match TRBD1. Germline V gene data show CDR1 as KGHSH and CDR2 as LQKENI. V shed 0 bases, J shed 4 bases, and the junction held 0 bases outside the gene matches. The CDR3 contains 16 residues. CDR3 sequence reads: CASSPPGQGYNSPLHF. DNA of the CDR3: TGTGCCAGCTCACCACCGGGACAGGGGTATAATTCACCCCTCCACTTT.

Of note for this clonotype: The junction does not match germline at one end; this may be a read error. The chain uses TRBV7-9 and TRBJ2-1, with D tentatively TRBD2 (6 bases). Germline CDR1 SEHNR, CDR2 FQNEAQ (reference sequence). This CDR3 comprises 17 residues. The CDR3 bases are TGTGACAGCAGCTATGAGAATAGCGGAAGTAGTTACAATGAGCAGTTCTTC. It is translated as CDSSYENSGSSYNEQFF.

The chain employs TRBV2 and TRBJ2-7, with D hard to call. V was shortened by 5 bases and J by 0 bases, with 5 bases between the two germline ends. The length of the CDR3 is 12 residues. Germline V gene sequence: CDR1 SNHLY, CDR2 FYNNEI. CDR3 region: CASSRHSYEQYF. The CDR3 DNA is TGTGCCAGCAGTCGGCACTCCTACGAGCAGTACTTC.